This is a list of T cell receptor beta chains from one sample in a study of patients with pleural tuberculosis. TCRdb ran MiXCR on the reads and lists one entry per CDR3 protein. Of 25,000 to 35,000 distinct CDR3 sequences in the sample, about 20% were seen once. Source material: peripheral blood. Receptors were obtained from a human donor with pleural tuberculosis. Each CDR3 is given with its conserved first and last residue. Fields, in order: D gene, J gene, V gene, clone size, CDR3 protein, CDR3 DNA. D genes are given only for firm matches. Clone size is given for some rows only: seen once, a few or many times, or a class if the clone is expanded.

NA	TRBJ2-5	TRBV4-1	medium-sized	CASSQDELAGTQYF	TGCGCCAGCAGCCAAGATGAACTAGCAGGGACCCAGTACTTC
TRBD2	TRBJ2-5	TRBV7-6	many	CASSPRSGGQTQYF	TGTGCCAGCAGCCCCCGGAGCGGGGGACAAACCCAGTACTTC
NA	TRBJ2-3	TRBV5-1	many	CASSFLQSTDTQYF	TGCGCCAGCAGCTTTCTCCAGAGCACAGATACGCAGTATTTT
NA	TRBJ1-6	TRBV10-3	many	CAISDNSPLHF	TGTGCCATCAGTGATAATTCACCCCTCCACTTT
NA	TRBJ1-1	TRBV29-1	many	CSVVGRAGAEAFF	TGCAGCGTCGTGGGCAGGGCAGGGGCTGAAGCTTTCTTT
NA	TRBJ1-5	TRBV27	many	CASSLGGSNQPQHF	TGTGCCAGCAGTTTAGGGGGGAGCAATCAGCCCCAGCATTTT
NA	TRBJ1-1	TRBV14	many	CASSQWNTEAFF	TGTGCCAGCAGCCAATGGAACACTGAAGCTTTCTTT
TRBD2	TRBJ2-7	TRBV28	many	CASTPLASYSSYEQYF	TGTGCCAGCACCCCACTAGCGTCCTACTCTTCCTACGAGCAGTACTTC
TRBD1	TRBJ2-3	TRBV6-1	medium-sized	CASSLGQVKDTQYF	TGTGCCAGCAGCCTAGGACAGGTGAAAGATACGCAGTATTTT
NA	TRBJ1-1	TRBV29-1	many	CSVYKGLEAFF	TGCAGCGTTTATAAGGGCCTTGAAGCTTTCTTT
TRBD1	TRBJ1-3	TRBV3-1	many	CASSQGTAGNTIYF	TGTGCCAGCAGCCAGGGGACAGCTGGAAACACCATATATTTT
TRBD1	TRBJ1-1	TRBV28	medium-sized	CASSFAGTGRTEAFF	TGTGCCAGCAGTTTTGCGGGGACAGGGAGAACTGAAGCTTTCTTT
TRBD1	TRBJ2-7	TRBV2	many	CASSITAGTGAHEQYF	TGTGCCAGCAGTATTACCGCCGGGACAGGGGCCCACGAGCAGTACTTC
NA	TRBJ2-7	TRBV7-9	few	CASSSDPTYEQYF	TGTGCCAGCAGCTCGGACCCGACCTACGAGCAGTACTTC
NA	TRBJ2-5	TRBV5-1	many	CASSPGLGGPGTQYF	TGCGCCAGCAGCCCAGGGTTGGGTGGGCCAGGGACCCAGTACTTC
NA	TRBJ2-7	TRBV25-1	NA	CVGSDGSGEQYF	TGTGTCGGCAGTGACGGGTCAGGCGAGCAGTACTTC
NA	TRBJ1-2	TRBV7-2	many	CASSQAMAATSGYTF	TGTGCCAGCAGCCAAGCCATGGCAGCAACTTCTGGCTACACCTTC
NA	TRBJ2-7	TRBV19	many	CASSIGRHSSYEQYF	TGTGCCAGTAGTATAGGTCGTCACAGCTCCTACGAGCAGTACTTC
TRBD1	TRBJ1-1	TRBV9	NA	CASSTRTGNTEAFF	TGTGCCAGCAGCACGCGGACAGGGAACACTGAAGCTTTCTTT
NA	TRBJ2-3	TRBV25-1	many	CASSESVARVRPLSTDTQYF	TGTGCCAGCAGTGAATCCGTAGCGAGAGTGAGACCTCTAAGCACAGATACGCAGTATTTT
NA	TRBJ2-1	TRBV20-1	many	CSAREGLSAYNEQFF	TGCAGTGCTAGAGAAGGACTATCAGCCTACAATGAGCAGTTCTTC
TRBD1	TRBJ1-5	TRBV7-2	many	CASSLGTGVGQPQHF	TGTGCCAGCAGCTTAGGGACAGGGGTAGGGCAGCCCCAGCATTTT
TRBD1	TRBJ1-3	TRBV20-1	many	CSARGQGDTIYF	TGCAGTGCTAGAGGACAGGGCGACACCATATATTTT
TRBD1	TRBJ1-5	TRBV19	NA	CASSVVRTGDTQPQPF	TGTGCTAGTAGTGTGGTGAGGACAGGGGATACTCAGCCCCAGCCTTTT
NA	TRBJ1-1	TRBV27	NA	CASSETLDRGAFF	TGTGCCAGCAGTGAAACCCTGGACAGAGGAGCTTTCTTT
NA	TRBJ2-7	TRBV6-1	NA	CASTTAASYEQYF	TGTGCCAGCACCACAGCAGCCTCCTACGAGCAGTACTTC
TRBD1	TRBJ2-3	TRBV18	many	CASCHRTGTGGRDTQYF	TGTGCCAGTTGCCATCGAACCGGGACAGGGGGTAGAGATACGCAGTATTTT
NA	TRBJ2-5	TRBV5-6	NA	CASSLLETLYF	TGTGCCAGCAGCCTGTTAGAGACCCTGTACTTC
NA	TRBJ2-7	TRBV4-1	many	CASSVREGSSYEQYF	TGCGCCAGCAGCGTCAGGGAAGGTTCCTCCTACGAGCAGTACTTC
NA	TRBJ1-4	TRBV2	many	CASMYGELNEKLFF	TGTGCCAGCATGTATGGAGAGCTTAATGAAAAACTGTTTTTT